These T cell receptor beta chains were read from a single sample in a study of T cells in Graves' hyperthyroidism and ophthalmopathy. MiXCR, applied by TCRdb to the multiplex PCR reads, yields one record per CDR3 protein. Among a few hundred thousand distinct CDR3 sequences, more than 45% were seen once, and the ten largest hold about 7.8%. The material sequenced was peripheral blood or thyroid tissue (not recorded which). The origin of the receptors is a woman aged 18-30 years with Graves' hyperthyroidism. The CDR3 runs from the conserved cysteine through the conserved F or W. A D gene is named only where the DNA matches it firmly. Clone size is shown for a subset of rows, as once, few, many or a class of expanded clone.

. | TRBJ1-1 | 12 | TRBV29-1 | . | TGCAGCGTTCGGGGGGGGTACACTGAAGCTTTCTTT | CSVRGGYTEAFF
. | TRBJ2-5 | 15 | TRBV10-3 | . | TGTGCCATCAGTAACCCCGGGGCCTCCCAAGAGACCCAGTACTTC | CAISNPGASQETQYF
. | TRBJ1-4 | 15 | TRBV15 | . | TGTGCCACCAGCAGAGATCGGACCAAAAATGAAAAACTGTTTTTT | CATSRDRTKNEKLFF
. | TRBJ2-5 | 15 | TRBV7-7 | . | TGTGCCAGCAGCGAAAAGGCAGTCCAGGAAGAGACCCAGTACTTC | CASSEKAVQEETQYF
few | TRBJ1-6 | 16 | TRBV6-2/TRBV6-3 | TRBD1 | TGTGCCAGCAGTATGACCAGGGGGTTGAACAATTCACCCCTCCACTTT | CASSMTRGLNNSPLHF
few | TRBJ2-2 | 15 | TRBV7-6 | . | TGTGCCAGCAGCCAAGCACGGACAAACACCGGGGAGCTGTTTTTT | CASSQARTNTGELFF
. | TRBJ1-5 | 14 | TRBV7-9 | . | TGTGCCAGCAGCCCCGGGGCAGGGCTAGAGACCCAGCATTTT | CASSPGAGLETQHF
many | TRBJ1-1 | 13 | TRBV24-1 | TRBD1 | TGTGCCATTAGGGACAGGGAGAACACTGAAGCTTTCTTT | CAIRDRENTEAFF
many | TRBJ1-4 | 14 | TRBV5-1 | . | TGCGCCAGCAGCCCTCAGGGAGCTAATGAAAAACTGTTTTTT | CASSPQGANEKLFF
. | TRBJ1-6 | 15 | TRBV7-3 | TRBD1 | TGTGCCAGCAGCTTAGACAGGGAAGCCCTCTCACCCCTCCACTTT | CASSLDREALSPLHF
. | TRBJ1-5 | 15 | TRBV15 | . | TGTGCCACCAGCAGCTCCTCGGCCAGGGCGCAGCCCCAGCATTTT | CATSSSSARAQPQHF
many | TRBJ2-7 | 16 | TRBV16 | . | TGTGCCAGCAGCCAACCCACGACAGGTTCTATCTACGAGCAGTACTTC | CASSQPTTGSIYEQYF
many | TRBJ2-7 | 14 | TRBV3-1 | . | TGTGCCAGCAGCCAAGACCGGATCAGCTACGAGCAGTACTTC | CASSQDRISYEQYF
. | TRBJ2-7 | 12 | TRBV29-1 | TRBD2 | TGCAGCGCACTAGCGGCAGGATACGAGCAGTACTTC | CSALAAGYEQYF
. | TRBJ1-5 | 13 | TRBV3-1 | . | TGTGCCAGCAGCCAAGAAGGCGTCCAGCCCCAGCATTTT | CASSQEGVQPQHF
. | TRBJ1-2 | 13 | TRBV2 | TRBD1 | TGTGCCAGCAGAAAGGGACAGGGCGATGGCTACACCTTC | CASRKGQGDGYTF
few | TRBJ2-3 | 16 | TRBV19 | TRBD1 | TGTGCCAGTAGTCCAGGGACAGGCTCTAGCACAGATACGCAGTATTTT | CASSPGTGSSTDTQYF
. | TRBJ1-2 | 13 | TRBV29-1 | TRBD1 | TGCAGCGTTGATACAGGGGGTTCCTATGGCTACACCTTC | CSVDTGGSYGYTF
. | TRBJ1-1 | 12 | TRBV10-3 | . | TGTGCCATCAGTGATTCGAGGACTGAAGCTTTCTTT | CAISDSRTEAFF
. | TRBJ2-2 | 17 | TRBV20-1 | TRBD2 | TGCAGTGCCCCACGAACAGCTGGCGGGAGTTTTGACGGGGAGCTGTTTTTT | CSAPRTAGGSFDGELFF
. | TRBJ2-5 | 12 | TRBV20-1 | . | TGCAGTGCTACTCTAGCCCAGGATACGCAGTACTTC | CSATLAQDTQYF
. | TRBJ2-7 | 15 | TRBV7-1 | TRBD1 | TGTGCCAGCAGCTCCGGACAGGGGATTGACAATGAGCAGTACTTC | CASSSGQGIDNEQYF
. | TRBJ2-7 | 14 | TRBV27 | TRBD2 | TGTGCCAGCATTTCTAGCGGGGGGTCCTACGAGCAGTACTTC | CASISSGGSYEQYF
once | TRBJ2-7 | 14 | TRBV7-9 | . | TGTGCCAGCAGCTCCGGCAGGGCCTTGGACGAGCAGTACTTC | CASSSGRALDEQYF
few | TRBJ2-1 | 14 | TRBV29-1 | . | TGCAGCGTAGGGGGGTCGGGGGCCTACAATGAGCAGTTCTTC | CSVGGSGAYNEQFF
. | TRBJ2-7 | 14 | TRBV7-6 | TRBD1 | TGTGCCAGCAGTTTAGGGACAGGAGGCTCGGGGCAGTACTTC | CASSLGTGGSGQYF
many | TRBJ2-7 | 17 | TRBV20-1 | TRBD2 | TGCAGTGCTAGAGTTCCGGCGTTAGCGGGAGTCTCGGTTGAGCAGTACTTC | CSARVPALAGVSVEQYF
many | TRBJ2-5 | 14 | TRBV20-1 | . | TGCAGTGCTAGAGATACGGCAGGGAGGGAGACCCAGTACTTC | CSARDTAGRETQYF